This is a list of T cell receptor beta chains from one sample in a study of blood T cells in healthy people across ages. TCRdb re-called the 5' RACE reads through MiXCR, storing one row per CDR3 protein. The sample includes some 1.5 million distinct CDR3 sequences, 42% of them seen just once. Sequenced material: blood. The source of these receptors is a young woman in good health. The conserved cysteine and the conserved F or W are not part of the CDR3 here. Fields, in order: clone size, V gene, CDR3 protein. Expanded clones are given a class, and other clones once, few, many or no size at all.

few TRBV20-1 SARTASYGYT
few TRBV4-3 ASSLQDRVEQY
- TRBV21-1 ASRGEEREQY
- TRBV12-3/TRBV12-4 ASSLDTFYGYT
- TRBV7-9 ASSDSTYNEQY
- TRBV20-1 SASHPRGPRTDTQY
- TRBV3-1 VSSQEDRWQGRETQY
few TRBV3-1 ASSHSGTGLQETQY
many TRBV7-2 ASSTHSLAGDLTDTQY
many TRBV12-3/TRBV12-4 ASNSDVGGNQPQH
- TRBV7-2 ASSVVVEGQTF
few TRBV4-3 ASSQDIGSTYGYT
- TRBV10-3 AISDAGMVDIQY
- TRBV6-2/TRBV6-3 ASSYRSSFNSPLH
- TRBV27 ASSSYRFGEGDTQY
- TRBV12-3/TRBV12-4 ASSPQTGHEQF
- TRBV20-1 SARLSTDTQY
- TRBV11-2 ASSILAGFTDTQY
- TRBV12-3/TRBV12-4 ASSFSRAEQPQH
once TRBV6-5 ASKFSRRNAYNEQF
- TRBV5-1 ASSLPSSGISDEQF
- TRBV7-9 ASSSLADRLDEQF
once TRBV5-6 ASSLGPGDPWDTQY
few TRBV4-1 ASSLGLGIHEQY
- TRBV10-3 AISDGGMAGSYNEQY
once TRBV29-1 SVEEGREQETQY
few TRBV10-1 ASSGVRMGQWEQY
- TRBV12-3/TRBV12-4 ASSTPSTETQY
- TRBV4-3 ASSQVGSGGSSYNEQF
- TRBV27 ASSQKGNEQF
- TRBV20-1 SATRDGRGYEQY
- TRBV27 ASSRRGASEAF
- TRBV20-1 SAQGFEQY
- TRBV18 ASSPPEGTTEAF
- TRBV7-2 ASSLRAGSGGHTIY
few TRBV4-3 ASSQDTFSGYGYT
few TRBV3-1 ASSHNFGGGEQF
- TRBV11-2 ASSLRQRGTYEQY
- TRBV9 ASSMEGTAAAESKKLF
- TRBV7-2 ASSLLSGAAVRNIQY
- TRBV7-9 ASSLRDGSLTEAF
- TRBV20-1 SARGTGFTNYGYT
few TRBV7-6 ASSPGLAGGPKNNEQF
many TRBV30 AWSVTVGKLF
few TRBV28 ASSLGDRSYQPQH
- TRBV6-2/TRBV6-3 ASSQAFEAF
few TRBV21-1 ASSTTDRVQETQY
- TRBV2 ASSEQVLAAGTQY